This T cell receptor (beta chain) is drawn from a study of PD-L1 blockade in urothelial cancer. Study in general: T cell content in blood samples showed a median of about 140,000.

Time point defined: peripheral blood 6 weeks after treatment start. The diagnosis in patients was locally advanced or metastatic urothelial carcinoma. Sample numbers ranged from 1 to 8 per patient, encompassing pretreatment and on-treatment collections. Method: immunoSEQ multiplex PCR; TCRdb's copy keeps in-frame clones and lacks some. This table has some 51,000 clones, more than 75% appearing once. V was clipped by 4 bases and J by 3 bases; unmatched bases: 8. Germline CDR1 and CDR2: SGHNT and YYREEE (reference sequence). The CDR3 length is 15 residues. The TCR comes from a man between 60 and 70 years old with urothelial cancer. V usage is TRBV5-4 and J usage is TRBJ1-2; TRBD1 matches 8 bases. The source material was PBMCs, sampled around atezolizumab (anti-PD-L1) treatment. CDR3 region: CASSRGQGSDYGYTF. Here the CDR3 DNA reads TGTGCCAGCAGCCGCGGACAGGGAAGCGACTATGGCTACACCTTC.